This note documents a single T cell receptor (beta chain) sequence. What it binds is not known. Every subset had its genomic DNA shared out evenly among several immunoSEQ plates. Template for every sorted-subset replicate PCR totaled roughly 200 ng DNA, some 30,000 T cell genomes. Only in-frame clones appear in the TCRdb table, and some are missing; sequencing was by immunoSEQ multiplex PCR. The data hold approximately 600,000 clones, with about 95% observed a single time. This sample was taken from a study of shared clonotypes between healthy human individuals. Overall study results and limits: In contrast to clonotypes shared by all four donors, non-shared clonotypes had lower generation probabilities.

In the naive CD8 group, cells lacked CD45RO and were positively selected for CCR7, so terminally differentiated effector memory CD45RA+ cells were left out. The CDR3 consists of 14 residues. V was clipped by 11 bases and J by 0 bases, with 14 bases between them. Germline lookup yields CDR1 PRHDT and CDR2 FYEKMQ (reference sequence). This receptor was taken from a woman aged 25-40 years in good health. What was sequenced was naive CD8+ T cells sorted from blood. V is TRBV13 and J is TRBJ2-1, with D uncertain. The CDR3 sequence: CAPVEESSYNEQFF. Written as DNA, the CDR3 is TGTGCCCCCGTTGAGGAGAGCTCCTACAATGAGCAGTTCTTC.